The rows below give T cell receptor beta chains drawn from one sample of a study of blood T cells in healthy people across ages. Via MiXCR, TCRdb re-called the 5' RACE reads, giving one row per CDR3 protein. Among 850,000 to 1,300,000 distinct CDR3 sequences listed, 40% to 55% were seen once. The sample was blood. The receptor set was obtained from a woman in her fifties or sixties in good health. Both conserved end residues are part of each CDR3. Each record gives: V gene, J gene, D gene, clone size, CDR3 protein, CDR3 DNA. The D gene is left open where the match is weak. Some rows have no size entry. The others give once, few or many, or a class for an expanded clone.

V gene: TRBV27; J gene: TRBJ2-1; D gene: TRBD2; clone size: .; CDR3 protein: CASRGLRAGVDNEQFF; CDR3 DNA: TGTGCCAGCAGGGGGCTTCGAGCGGGAGTGGACAATGAGCAGTTCTTC
V gene: TRBV12-3/TRBV12-4; J gene: TRBJ2-7; D gene: TRBD2; clone size: many; CDR3 protein: CASSLHQIGRAQYEQYF; CDR3 DNA: TGTGCCAGCAGTTTACACCAGATCGGGAGGGCGCAGTACGAGCAGTACTTC
V gene: TRBV2; J gene: TRBJ1-6; D gene: TRBD1; clone size: .; CDR3 protein: CASRTGQEESPLHF; CDR3 DNA: TGTGCCAGCAGGACGGGACAGGAGGAGTCACCCCTCCACTTT
V gene: TRBV5-4; J gene: TRBJ2-1; D gene: TRBD2; clone size: .; CDR3 protein: CANSLAGGNRYNEQFF; CDR3 DNA: TGTGCCAACAGCTTGGCGGGAGGTAACCGCTACAATGAGCAGTTCTTC
V gene: TRBV15; J gene: TRBJ1-1; D gene: .; clone size: .; CDR3 protein: CATSREMTVGTEAFF; CDR3 DNA: TGTGCCACCAGTAGAGAGATGACAGTTGGTACTGAAGCTTTCTTT
V gene: TRBV6-5; J gene: TRBJ2-1; D gene: TRBD2; clone size: .; CDR3 protein: CASSNLAGGPPAQFF; CDR3 DNA: TGTGCCAGCAGTAACTTAGCGGGAGGGCCCCCAGCCCAGTTCTTC
V gene: TRBV11-2; J gene: TRBJ2-7; D gene: TRBD2; clone size: .; CDR3 protein: CASSLASGSEYEQYF; CDR3 DNA: TGTGCTAGCAGCTTAGCCAGCGGGAGTGAATACGAGCAGTACTTC
V gene: TRBV29-1; J gene: TRBJ2-7; D gene: TRBD1; clone size: many; CDR3 protein: CSVAGTAYEQYF; CDR3 DNA: TGCAGCGTAGCCGGGACAGCCTACGAGCAGTACTTC
V gene: TRBV6-2/TRBV6-3; J gene: TRBJ1-5; D gene: TRBD1; clone size: .; CDR3 protein: CASSYPQGPIHQPQHF; CDR3 DNA: TGTGCCAGCAGTTACCCACAGGGGCCCATCCATCAGCCCCAGCATTTT
V gene: TRBV12-3/TRBV12-4; J gene: TRBJ2-1; D gene: TRBD2; clone size: .; CDR3 protein: CASSMEVAGGEQFF; CDR3 DNA: TGTGCCAGCAGTATGGAGGTAGCGGGAGGTGAGCAGTTCTTC
V gene: TRBV3-1; J gene: TRBJ2-5; D gene: .; clone size: .; CDR3 protein: CASSQPAGDQETQYF; CDR3 DNA: TGTGCCAGCAGCCAACCCGCAGGCGACCAAGAGACCCAGTACTTC
V gene: TRBV20-1; J gene: TRBJ2-5; D gene: TRBD2; clone size: few; CDR3 protein: CSAAGLAGGRETQYF; CDR3 DNA: TGCAGTGCCGCGGGACTAGCGGGAGGCCGGGAGACCCAGTACTTC
V gene: TRBV20-1; J gene: TRBJ2-7; D gene: .; clone size: .; CDR3 protein: CSARGVWNEQYF; CDR3 DNA: TGCAGTGCTAGAGGGGTCTGGAACGAGCAGTACTTC
V gene: TRBV6-1; J gene: TRBJ2-2; D gene: .; clone size: .; CDR3 protein: CASNGQGLTGELFF; CDR3 DNA: TGTGCCAGCAATGGCCAGGGGCTCACCGGGGAGCTGTTTTTT
V gene: TRBV20-1; J gene: TRBJ1-3; D gene: .; clone size: .; CDR3 protein: CSVLTGNSGNTIYF; CDR3 DNA: TGCAGTGTTCTAACAGGGAACTCTGGAAACACCATATATTTT
V gene: TRBV10-3; J gene: TRBJ2-1; D gene: TRBD1; clone size: .; CDR3 protein: CAISHGTGDGYNEQFF; CDR3 DNA: TGTGCCATCAGTCACGGGACAGGGGACGGCTACAATGAGCAGTTCTTC
V gene: TRBV3-1; J gene: TRBJ1-5; D gene: .; clone size: few; CDR3 protein: CASSQDVTDNQPQHF; CDR3 DNA: TGTGCCAGCAGCCAAGATGTGACAGATAATCAGCCCCAGCATTTT
V gene: TRBV3-1; J gene: TRBJ2-5; D gene: TRBD1; clone size: once; CDR3 protein: CASSLRTGGPWETQYF; CDR3 DNA: TGTGCCAGCAGCCTTAGGACAGGGGGCCCGTGGGAGACCCAGTACTTC
V gene: TRBV20-1; J gene: TRBJ2-1; D gene: TRBD2; clone size: .; CDR3 protein: CSARMSGTRTWNEQFF; CDR3 DNA: TGCAGTGCTAGAATGTCCGGGACTAGAACGTGGAATGAGCAGTTCTTC
V gene: TRBV5-1; J gene: TRBJ1-4; D gene: .; clone size: .; CDR3 protein: CASKQGRGEKLFF; CDR3 DNA: TGCGCCAGCAAACAGGGAAGGGGTGAAAAACTGTTTTTT
V gene: TRBV27; J gene: TRBJ2-7; D gene: .; clone size: .; CDR3 protein: CASSTTKQPSYEQYF; CDR3 DNA: TGTGCCAGCAGTACCACAAAGCAACCTTCCTACGAGCAGTACTTC
V gene: TRBV6-1; J gene: TRBJ2-1; D gene: .; clone size: few; CDR3 protein: CASRQTSGRGYNEQFF; CDR3 DNA: TGTGCCAGCAGGCAAACTAGCGGCAGGGGGTACAATGAGCAGTTCTTC
V gene: TRBV12-3/TRBV12-4; J gene: TRBJ2-3; D gene: .; clone size: .; CDR3 protein: CASLRGDRNTQYF; CDR3 DNA: TGTGCCAGCCTCAGGGGGGACAGAAATACGCAGTATTTT
V gene: TRBV3-1; J gene: TRBJ2-5; D gene: TRBD1; clone size: .; CDR3 protein: CASSQPLRDRGRETQYF; CDR3 DNA: TGTGCCAGCAGCCAACCCTTACGGGACAGGGGTAGGGAGACCCAGTACTTC
V gene: TRBV5-6; J gene: TRBJ2-4; D gene: .; clone size: .; CDR3 protein: CASQPGGLAKNIQYF; CDR3 DNA: TGTGCCAGCCAGCCGGGCGGATTAGCCAAAAACATTCAGTACTTC